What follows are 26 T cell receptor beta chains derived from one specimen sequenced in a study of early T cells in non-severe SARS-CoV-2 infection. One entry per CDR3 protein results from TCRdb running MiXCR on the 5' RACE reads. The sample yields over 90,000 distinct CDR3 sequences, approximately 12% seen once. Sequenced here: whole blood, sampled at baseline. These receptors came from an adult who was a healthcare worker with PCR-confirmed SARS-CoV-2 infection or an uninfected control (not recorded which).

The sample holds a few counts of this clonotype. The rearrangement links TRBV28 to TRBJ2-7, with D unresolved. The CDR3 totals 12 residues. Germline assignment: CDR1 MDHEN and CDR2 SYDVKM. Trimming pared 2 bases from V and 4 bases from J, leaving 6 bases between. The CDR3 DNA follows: TGTGCCAGCAGTTTACTCCCGTACGAGCAGTACTTC. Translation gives CASSLLPYEQYF.

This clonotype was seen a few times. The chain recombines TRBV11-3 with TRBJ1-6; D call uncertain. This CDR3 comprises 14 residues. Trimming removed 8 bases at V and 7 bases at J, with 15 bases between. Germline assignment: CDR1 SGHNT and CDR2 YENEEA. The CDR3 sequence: CASRLGVRNSPLHF. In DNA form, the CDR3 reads TGTGCCAGCCGGCTGGGTGTTCGAAATTCACCCCTCCACTTT.

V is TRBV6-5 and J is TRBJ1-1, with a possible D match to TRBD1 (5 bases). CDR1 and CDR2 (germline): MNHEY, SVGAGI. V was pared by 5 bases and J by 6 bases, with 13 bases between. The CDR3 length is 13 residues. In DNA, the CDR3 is TGTGCCAGCAGTACGCCCGAGGGGTCTGAAGCTTTCTTT. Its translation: CASSTPEGSEAFF.

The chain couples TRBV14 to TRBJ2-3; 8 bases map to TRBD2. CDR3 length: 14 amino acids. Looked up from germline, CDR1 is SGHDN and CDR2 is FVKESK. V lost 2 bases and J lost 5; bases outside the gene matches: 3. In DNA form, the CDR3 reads TGTGCCAGCAGCCAAAGTAGCGGGGTAGATACGCAGTATTTT. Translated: CASSQSSGVDTQYF.

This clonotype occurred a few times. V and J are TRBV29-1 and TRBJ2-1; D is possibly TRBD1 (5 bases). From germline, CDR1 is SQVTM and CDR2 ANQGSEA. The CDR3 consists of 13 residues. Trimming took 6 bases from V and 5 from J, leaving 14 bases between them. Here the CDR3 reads CSVKGPGNNEQFF. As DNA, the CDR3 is TGCAGCGTAAAGGGGCCGGGCAACAATGAGCAGTTCTTC.

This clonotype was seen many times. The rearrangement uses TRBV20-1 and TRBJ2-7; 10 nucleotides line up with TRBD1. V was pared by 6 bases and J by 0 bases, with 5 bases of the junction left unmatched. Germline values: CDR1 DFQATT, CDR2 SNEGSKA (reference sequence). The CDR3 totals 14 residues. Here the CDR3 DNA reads TGCAGTGCCTTCCGGGACAGGGGCTCCTACGAGCAGTACTTC. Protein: CSAFRDRGSYEQYF.

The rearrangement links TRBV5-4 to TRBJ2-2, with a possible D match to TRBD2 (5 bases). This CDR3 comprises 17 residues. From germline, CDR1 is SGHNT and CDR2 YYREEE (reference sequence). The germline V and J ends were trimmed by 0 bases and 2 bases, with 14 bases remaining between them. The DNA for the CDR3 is TGTGCCAGCAGCTTGGGGGTAGGGCGGGCAAACACCGGGGAGCTGTTTTTT. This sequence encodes CASSLGVGRANTGELFF.

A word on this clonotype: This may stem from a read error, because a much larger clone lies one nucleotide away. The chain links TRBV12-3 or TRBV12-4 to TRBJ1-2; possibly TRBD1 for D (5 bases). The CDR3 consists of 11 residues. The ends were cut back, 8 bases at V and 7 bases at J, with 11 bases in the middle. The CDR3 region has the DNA TGTGCCAGCCGGGGGGGTGTTGGCTACACCTTC. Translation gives CASRGGVGYTF.

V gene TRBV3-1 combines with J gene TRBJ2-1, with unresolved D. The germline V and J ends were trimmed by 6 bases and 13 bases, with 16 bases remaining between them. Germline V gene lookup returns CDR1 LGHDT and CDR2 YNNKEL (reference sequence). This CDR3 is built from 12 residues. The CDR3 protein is CASSLLSDRQFF. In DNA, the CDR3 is TGTGCCAGCAGTCTGCTGAGCGACCGACAGTTCTTC.

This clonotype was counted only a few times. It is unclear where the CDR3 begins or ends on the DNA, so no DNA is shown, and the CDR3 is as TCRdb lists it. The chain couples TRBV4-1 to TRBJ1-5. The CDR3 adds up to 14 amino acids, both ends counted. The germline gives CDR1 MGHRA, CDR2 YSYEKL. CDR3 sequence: CASSQVGLGNNRHF.

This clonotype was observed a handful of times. CDR3 region: CSVEGDQNTGELFF. CDR3 DNA sequence: TGCAGCGTTGAAGGGGACCAGAACACCGGGGAGCTGTTTTTT. This chain uses TRBV29-1 with TRBJ2-2; D possibly uses TRBD1 or TRBD2 (5 bases each). CDR1 is SQVTM and CDR2 is ANQGSEA in the germline V gene. The V end lost 1 base, the J end lost 1 base, and 7 bases lay between the germline ends. The length of the CDR3 is 14 residues.

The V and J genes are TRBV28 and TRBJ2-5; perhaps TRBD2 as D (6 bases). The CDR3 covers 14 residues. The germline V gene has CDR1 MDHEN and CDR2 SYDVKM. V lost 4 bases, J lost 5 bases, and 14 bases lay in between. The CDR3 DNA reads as TGTGCCAGCAGTTCCCCTGGCGGGGTCGAGACCCAGTACTTC. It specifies CASSSPGGVETQYF.

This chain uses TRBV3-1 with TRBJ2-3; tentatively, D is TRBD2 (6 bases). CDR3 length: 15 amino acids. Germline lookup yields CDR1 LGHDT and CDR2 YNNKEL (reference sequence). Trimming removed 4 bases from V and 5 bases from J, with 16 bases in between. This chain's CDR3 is CASSPRDLDLDTQYF. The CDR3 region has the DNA TGTGCCAGCAGCCCGCGGGACTTAGACCTAGATACGCAGTATTTT.

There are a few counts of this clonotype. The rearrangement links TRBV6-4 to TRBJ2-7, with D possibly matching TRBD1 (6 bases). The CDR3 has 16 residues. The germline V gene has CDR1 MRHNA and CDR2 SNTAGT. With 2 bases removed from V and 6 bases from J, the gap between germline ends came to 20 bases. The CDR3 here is CASSDPSRDTPSEQYF. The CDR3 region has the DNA TGTGCCAGCAGTGACCCTTCCCGGGACACACCAAGCGAGCAGTACTTC.

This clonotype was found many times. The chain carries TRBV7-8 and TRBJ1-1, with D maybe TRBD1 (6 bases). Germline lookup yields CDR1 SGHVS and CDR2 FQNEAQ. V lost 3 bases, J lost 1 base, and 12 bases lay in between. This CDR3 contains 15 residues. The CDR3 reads CASSFEGGKNTEAFF. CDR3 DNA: TGTGCCAGCAGCTTTGAGGGGGGAAAGAACACTGAAGCTTTCTTT.

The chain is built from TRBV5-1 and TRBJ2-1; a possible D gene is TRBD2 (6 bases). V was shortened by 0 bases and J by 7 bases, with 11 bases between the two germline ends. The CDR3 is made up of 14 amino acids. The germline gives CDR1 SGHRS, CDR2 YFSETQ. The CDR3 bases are TGCGCCAGCAGCTTGGGATTAGCGGTGAATGAGCAGTTCTTC. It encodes CASSLGLAVNEQFF.

CDR3: CSLIRGVSYEQYF. CDR3 nucleotide sequence: TGCAGCCTAATAAGAGGTGTCTCCTACGAGCAGTACTTC. V usage is TRBV20-1 and J usage is TRBJ2-7; D unresolved. The CDR3 contains 13 residues. Germline CDR1 and CDR2: DFQATT and SNEGSKA (reference sequence).

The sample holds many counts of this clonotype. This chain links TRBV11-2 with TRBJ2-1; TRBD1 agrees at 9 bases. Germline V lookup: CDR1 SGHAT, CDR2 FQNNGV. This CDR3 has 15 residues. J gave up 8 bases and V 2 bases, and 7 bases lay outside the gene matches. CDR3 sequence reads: CASSLWDRVGDEQFF. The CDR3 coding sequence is TGTGCCAGCAGCTTATGGGACAGGGTGGGCGATGAGCAGTTCTTC.

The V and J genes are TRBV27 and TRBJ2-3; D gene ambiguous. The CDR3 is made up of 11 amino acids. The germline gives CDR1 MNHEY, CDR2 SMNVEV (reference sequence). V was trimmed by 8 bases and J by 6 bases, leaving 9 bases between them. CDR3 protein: CASRTWDTQYF. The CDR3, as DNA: TGTGCCAGCCGAACATGGGATACGCAGTATTTT.

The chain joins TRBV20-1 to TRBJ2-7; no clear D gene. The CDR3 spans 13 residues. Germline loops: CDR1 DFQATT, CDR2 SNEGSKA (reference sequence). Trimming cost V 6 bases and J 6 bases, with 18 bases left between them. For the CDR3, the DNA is TGCAGTGCCAGCCTTGTGGCGATCCCCGAGCAGTACTTC. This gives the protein CSASLVAIPEQYF.

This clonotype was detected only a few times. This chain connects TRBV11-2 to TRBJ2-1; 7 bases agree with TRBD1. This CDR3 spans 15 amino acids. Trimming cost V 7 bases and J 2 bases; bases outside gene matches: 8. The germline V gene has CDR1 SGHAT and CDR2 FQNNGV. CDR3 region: CASTPTGRAYNEQFF. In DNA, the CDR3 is TGTGCCAGCACCCCGACAGGGCGAGCCTACAATGAGCAGTTCTTC. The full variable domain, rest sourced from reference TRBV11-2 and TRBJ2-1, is EAGVAQSPRYKIIEKRQSVAFWCNPISGHATLYWYQQILGQGPKLLIQFQNNGVVDDSQLPKDRFSAERLKGVDSTLKIQPAKLEDSAVYLCASTPTGRAYNEQFFGPGTRLTVL.

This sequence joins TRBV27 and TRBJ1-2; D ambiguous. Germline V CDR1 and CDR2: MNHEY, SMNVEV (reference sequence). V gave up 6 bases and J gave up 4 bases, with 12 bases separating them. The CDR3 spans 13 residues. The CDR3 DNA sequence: TGTGCCAGCAGATCAGACGGTAGCTATGGCTACACCTTC. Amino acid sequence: CASRSDGSYGYTF.

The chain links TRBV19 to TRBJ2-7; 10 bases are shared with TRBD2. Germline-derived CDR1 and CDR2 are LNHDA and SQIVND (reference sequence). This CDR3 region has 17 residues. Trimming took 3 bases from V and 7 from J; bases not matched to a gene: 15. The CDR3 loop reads CASSIAASGSSDREQYF. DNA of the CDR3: TGTGCCAGTAGTATTGCGGCTAGCGGGAGTTCAGACCGTGAGCAGTACTTC. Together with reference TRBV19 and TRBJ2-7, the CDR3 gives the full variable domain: DGGITQSPKYLFRKEGQNVTLSCEQNLNHDAMYWYRQDPGQGLRLIYYSQIVNDFQKGDIAEGYSVSREKKESFPLTVTSAQKNPTAFYLCASSIAASGSSDREQYFGPGTRLTVT.

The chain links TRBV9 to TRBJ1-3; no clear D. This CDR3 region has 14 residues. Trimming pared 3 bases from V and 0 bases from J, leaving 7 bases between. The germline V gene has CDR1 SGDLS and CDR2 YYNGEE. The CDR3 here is CASSGRISGNTIYF. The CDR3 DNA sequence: TGTGCCAGCAGCGGACGAATCTCTGGAAACACCATATATTTT. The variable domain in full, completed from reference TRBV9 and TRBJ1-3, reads DSGVTQTPKHLITATGQRVTLRCSPRSGDLSVYWYQQSLDQGLQFLIQYYNGEERAKGNILERFSAQQFPDLHSELNLSSLELGDSALYFCASSGRISGNTIYFGEGSWLTVV.

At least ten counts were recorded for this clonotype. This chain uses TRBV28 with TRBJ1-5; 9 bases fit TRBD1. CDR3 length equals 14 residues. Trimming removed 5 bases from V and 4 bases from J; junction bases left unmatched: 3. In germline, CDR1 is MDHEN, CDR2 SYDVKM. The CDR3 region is CASSPGTGNQPQHF. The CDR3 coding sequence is TGTGCCAGCAGTCCAGGGACAGGGAATCAGCCCCAGCATTTT.

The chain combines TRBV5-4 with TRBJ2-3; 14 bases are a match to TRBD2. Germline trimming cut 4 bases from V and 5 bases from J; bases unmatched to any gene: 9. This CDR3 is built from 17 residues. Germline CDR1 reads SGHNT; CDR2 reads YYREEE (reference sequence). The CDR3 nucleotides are TGTGCCAGCAGCCTACAGACTAGCGGGGGGGCCTTAGATACGCAGTATTTT. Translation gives CASSLQTSGGALDTQYF.